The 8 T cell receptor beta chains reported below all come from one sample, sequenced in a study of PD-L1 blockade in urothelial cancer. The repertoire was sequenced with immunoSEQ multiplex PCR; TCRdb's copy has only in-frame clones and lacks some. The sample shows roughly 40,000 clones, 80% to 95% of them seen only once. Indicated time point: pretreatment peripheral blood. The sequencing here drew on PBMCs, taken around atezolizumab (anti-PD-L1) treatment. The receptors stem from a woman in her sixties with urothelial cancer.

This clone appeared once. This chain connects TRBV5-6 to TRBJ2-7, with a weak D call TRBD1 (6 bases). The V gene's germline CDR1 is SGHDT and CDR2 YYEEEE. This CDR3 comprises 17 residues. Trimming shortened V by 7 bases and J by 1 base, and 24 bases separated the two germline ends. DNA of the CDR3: TGTGCCAGCTCAGAGGAAGAAGGGGGACCATCTTCCTACGAGCAGTACTTC. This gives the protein CASSEEEGGPSSYEQYF.

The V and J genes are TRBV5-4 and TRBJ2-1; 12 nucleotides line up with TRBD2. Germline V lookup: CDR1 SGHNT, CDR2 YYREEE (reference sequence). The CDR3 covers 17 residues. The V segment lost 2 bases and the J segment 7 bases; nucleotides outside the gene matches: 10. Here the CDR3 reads CASSLTTLAGGSNEQFF. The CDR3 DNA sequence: TGTGCCAGCAGCTTAACTACACTAGCGGGAGGTAGTAATGAGCAGTTCTTC.

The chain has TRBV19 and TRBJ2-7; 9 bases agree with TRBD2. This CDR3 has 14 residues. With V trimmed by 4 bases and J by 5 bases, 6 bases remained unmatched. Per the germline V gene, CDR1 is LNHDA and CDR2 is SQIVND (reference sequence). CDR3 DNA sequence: TGTGCCAGTAGTAATGTAGCGGGAGCCCACGAGCAGTACTTC. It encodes CASSNVAGAHEQYF.

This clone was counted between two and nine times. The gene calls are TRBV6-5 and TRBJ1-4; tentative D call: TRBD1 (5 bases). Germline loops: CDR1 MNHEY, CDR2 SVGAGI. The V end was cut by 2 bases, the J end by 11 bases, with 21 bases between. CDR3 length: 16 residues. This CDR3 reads CASSYGTPGIEGKLFF. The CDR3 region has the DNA TGTGCCAGCAGTTACGGGACTCCCGGGATCGAAGGGAAACTGTTTTTT.

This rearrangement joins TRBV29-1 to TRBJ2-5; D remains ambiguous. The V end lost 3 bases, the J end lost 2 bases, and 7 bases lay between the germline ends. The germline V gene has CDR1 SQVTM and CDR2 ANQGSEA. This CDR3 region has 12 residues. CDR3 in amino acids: CSVEPTQETQYF. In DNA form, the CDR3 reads TGCAGCGTTGAGCCGACACAAGAGACCCAGTACTTC. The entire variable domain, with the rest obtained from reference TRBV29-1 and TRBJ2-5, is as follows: SAVISQKPSRDICQRGTSLTIQCQVDSQVTMMFWYRQQPGQSLTLIATANQGSEATYESGFVIDKFPISRPNLTFSTLTVSNMSPEDSSIYLCSVEPTQETQYFGPGTRLLVL.

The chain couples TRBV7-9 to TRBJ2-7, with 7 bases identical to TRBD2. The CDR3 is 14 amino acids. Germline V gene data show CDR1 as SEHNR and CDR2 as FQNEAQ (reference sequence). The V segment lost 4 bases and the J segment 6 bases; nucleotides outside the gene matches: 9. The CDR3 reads CASSSGGATGEQYF. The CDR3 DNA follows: TGTGCCAGCAGCTCGGGGGGAGCCACGGGCGAGCAGTACTTC.

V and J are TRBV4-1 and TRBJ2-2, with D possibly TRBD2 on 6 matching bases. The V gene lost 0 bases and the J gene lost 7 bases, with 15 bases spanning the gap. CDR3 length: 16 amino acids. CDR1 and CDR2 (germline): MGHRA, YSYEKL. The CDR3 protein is CASSQDRRESDGELFF. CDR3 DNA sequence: TGCGCCAGCAGCCAAGATCGGCGGGAATCTGACGGGGAGCTGTTTTTT.

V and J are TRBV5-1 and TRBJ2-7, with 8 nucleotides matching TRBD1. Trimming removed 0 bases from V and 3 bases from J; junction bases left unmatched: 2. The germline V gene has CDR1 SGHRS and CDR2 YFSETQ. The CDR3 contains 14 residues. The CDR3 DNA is TGCGCCAGCAGCTTGGACAGGGGGTACTACGAGCAGTACTTC. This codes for CASSLDRGYYEQYF.